This record concerns one T cell receptor beta chain sequence. Using immunoSEQ multiplex PCR, the repertoire was profiled, and TCRdb retains in-frame clones only, with some absent. The table has over 110,000 clones, less than 95% seen once. The data belong to a study of cytotoxic CD8 clonotypes in ibrutinib-treated CLL. V was clipped by 2 bases and J by 7 bases, with 9 bases between them. Germline V gene data show CDR1 as DFQATT and CDR2 as SNEGSKA (reference sequence). The CDR3 loop spans 11 amino acids. This receptor was identified in a human donor with chronic lymphocytic leukemia. The chain couples TRBV20-1 to TRBJ2-7, with D unclear. The sample consisted of PBMCs, taken after 12 months of ibrutinib treatment. The CDR3 loop is CSARLGKEQYF. The CDR3 nucleotides read TGCAGTGCTAGACTAGGGAAGGAGCAGTACTTC.